The T cell receptor beta chain under discussion was sequenced for a study of PD-1 blockade in classical Hodgkin lymphoma. Libraries were prepared by immunoSEQ multiplex PCR; TCRdb keeps only in-frame clonotypes and omits some of them. The sample has 75,000 to 100,000 clones, roughly four fifths seen once; the top ten hold about 16%. Every patient was affected by relapse after autologous stem cell transplantation, while exposure to brentuximab vedotin was not uniform. Study findings and constraints: The baseline diversity of complete responders showed similarity to that of newly diagnosed patients. Baseline TCR diversity was reportedly lower in newly diagnosed patients than in healthy donors. It was reported as lower still in relapsed/refractory patients. While CD8+ TCR diversity did not rise significantly by C4D1, CD4+ TCR diversity did. Repertoire differences have undefined causes, possibly disease activity or prior therapy.

Concerning this clone: Antigen: not known.

Looked up from germline, CDR1 is ENHRY and CDR2 is SYGVKD. The CDR3 has 15 residues. V trimming: 3 bases; J trimming: 1 base; junction bases outside the gene matches: 1. The input for sequencing was peripheral blood mononuclear cells (PBMCs), taken before the second cycle of nivolumab. The clonotype was recovered from a human donor with classical Hodgkin lymphoma. The chain employs TRBV10-3 and TRBJ2-2; 8 nucleotides agree with TRBD2. Here the CDR3 DNA reads TGTGCCATCAGTGACGGGACTAGGAACACCGGGGAGCTGTTTTTT. Translated, it gives CAISDGTRNTGELFF.